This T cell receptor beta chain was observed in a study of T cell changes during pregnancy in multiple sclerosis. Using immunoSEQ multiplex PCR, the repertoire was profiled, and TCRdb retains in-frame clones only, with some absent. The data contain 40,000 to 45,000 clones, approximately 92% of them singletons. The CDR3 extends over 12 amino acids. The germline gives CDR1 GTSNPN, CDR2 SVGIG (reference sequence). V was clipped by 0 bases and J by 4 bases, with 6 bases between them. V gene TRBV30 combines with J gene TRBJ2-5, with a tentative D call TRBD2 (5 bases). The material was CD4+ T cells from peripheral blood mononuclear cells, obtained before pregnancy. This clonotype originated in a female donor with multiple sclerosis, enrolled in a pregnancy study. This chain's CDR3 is CAWSVLGETQYF. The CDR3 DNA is TGTGCCTGGAGTGTACTAGGAGAGACCCAGTACTTC.